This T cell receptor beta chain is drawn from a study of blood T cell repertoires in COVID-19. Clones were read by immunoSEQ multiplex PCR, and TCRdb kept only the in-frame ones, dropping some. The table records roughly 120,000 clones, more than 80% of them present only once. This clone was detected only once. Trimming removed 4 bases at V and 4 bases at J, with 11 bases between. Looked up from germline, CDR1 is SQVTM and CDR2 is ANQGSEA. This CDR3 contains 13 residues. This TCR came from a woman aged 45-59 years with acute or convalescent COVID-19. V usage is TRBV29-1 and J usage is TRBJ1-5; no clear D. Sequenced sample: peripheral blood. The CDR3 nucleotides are TGCAGCGTTGGGCTGGGAGTAAATCAGCCCCAGCATTTT. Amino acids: CSVGLGVNQPQHF.